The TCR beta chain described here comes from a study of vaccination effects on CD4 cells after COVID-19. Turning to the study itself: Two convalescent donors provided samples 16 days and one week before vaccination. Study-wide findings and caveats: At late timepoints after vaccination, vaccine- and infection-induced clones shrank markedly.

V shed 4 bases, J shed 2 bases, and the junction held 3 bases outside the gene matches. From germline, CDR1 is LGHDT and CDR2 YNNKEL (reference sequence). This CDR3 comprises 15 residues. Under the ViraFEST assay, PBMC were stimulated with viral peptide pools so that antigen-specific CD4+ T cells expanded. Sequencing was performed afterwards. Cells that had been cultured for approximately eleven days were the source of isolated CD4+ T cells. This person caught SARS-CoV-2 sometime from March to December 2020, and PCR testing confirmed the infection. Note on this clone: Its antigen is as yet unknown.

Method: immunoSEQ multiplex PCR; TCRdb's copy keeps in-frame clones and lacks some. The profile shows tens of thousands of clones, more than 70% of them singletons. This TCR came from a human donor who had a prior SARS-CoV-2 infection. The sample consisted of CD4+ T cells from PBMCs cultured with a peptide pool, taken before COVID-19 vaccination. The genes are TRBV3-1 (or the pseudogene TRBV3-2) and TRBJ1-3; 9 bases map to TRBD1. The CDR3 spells CASSLQGAPGNTIYF. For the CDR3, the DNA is TGTGCCAGCAGCCTACAGGGGGCGCCTGGAAACACCATATATTTT.